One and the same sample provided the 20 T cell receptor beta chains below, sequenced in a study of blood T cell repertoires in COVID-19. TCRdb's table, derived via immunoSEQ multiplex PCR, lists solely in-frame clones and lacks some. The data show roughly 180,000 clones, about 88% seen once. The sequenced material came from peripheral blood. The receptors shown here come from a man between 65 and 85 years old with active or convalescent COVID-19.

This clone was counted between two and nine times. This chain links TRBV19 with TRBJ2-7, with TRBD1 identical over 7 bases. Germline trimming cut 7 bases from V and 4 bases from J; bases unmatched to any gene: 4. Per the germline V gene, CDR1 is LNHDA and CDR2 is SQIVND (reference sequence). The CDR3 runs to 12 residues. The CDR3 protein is CASIGTVYEQYF. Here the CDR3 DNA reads TGTGCCAGTATTGGGACAGTTTACGAGCAGTACTTC.

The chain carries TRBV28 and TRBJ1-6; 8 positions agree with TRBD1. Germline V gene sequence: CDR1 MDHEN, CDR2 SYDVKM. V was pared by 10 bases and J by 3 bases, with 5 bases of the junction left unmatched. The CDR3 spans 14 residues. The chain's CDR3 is CANQQGGYNSPLHF. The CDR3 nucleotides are TGTGCCAACCAACAGGGGGGCTATAATTCACCCCTCCACTTT.

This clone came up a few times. CDR3 bases: TGTGCCAGCAGCCACCGGGACAGGGGAGCTAACTATGGCTACACCTTC. It translates to CASSHRDRGANYGYTF. The chain has TRBV3-1 (or the pseudogene TRBV3-2) and TRBJ1-2, with 10 bases lining up with TRBD1. The CDR3 consists of 16 residues. V was clipped by 3 bases and J by 0 bases; unmatched bases: 4. Germline CDR1 LGHDT, CDR2 YNNKEL (reference sequence).

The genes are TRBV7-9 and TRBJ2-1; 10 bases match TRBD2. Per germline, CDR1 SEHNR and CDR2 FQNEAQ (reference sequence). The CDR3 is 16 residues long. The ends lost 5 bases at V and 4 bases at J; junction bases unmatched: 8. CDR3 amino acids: CASSPQAGGPYNEQFF. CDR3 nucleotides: TGTGCCAGCAGCCCCCAAGCGGGAGGGCCATACAATGAGCAGTTCTTC.

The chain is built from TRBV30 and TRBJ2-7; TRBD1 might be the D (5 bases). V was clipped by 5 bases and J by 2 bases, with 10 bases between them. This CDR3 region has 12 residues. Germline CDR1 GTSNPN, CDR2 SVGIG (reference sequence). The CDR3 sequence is CAWGRVAYEQYF. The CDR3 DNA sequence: TGTGCCTGGGGCAGGGTTGCCTACGAGCAGTACTTC.

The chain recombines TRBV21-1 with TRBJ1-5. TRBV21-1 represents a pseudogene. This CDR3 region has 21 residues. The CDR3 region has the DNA TGTGCCAGCAGCAAATACCGGGGGAGTACAGGCCCGGGTAATAGCAATCAGCCCCAGCATTTT. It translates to CASSKYRGSTGPGNSNQPQHF.

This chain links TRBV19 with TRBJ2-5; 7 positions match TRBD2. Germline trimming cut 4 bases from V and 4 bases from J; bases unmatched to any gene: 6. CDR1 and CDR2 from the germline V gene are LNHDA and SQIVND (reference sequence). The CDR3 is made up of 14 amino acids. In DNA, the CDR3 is TGTGCCAGTAGTACCGGACTAGTGGGAGAGACCCAGTACTTC. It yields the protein CASSTGLVGETQYF.

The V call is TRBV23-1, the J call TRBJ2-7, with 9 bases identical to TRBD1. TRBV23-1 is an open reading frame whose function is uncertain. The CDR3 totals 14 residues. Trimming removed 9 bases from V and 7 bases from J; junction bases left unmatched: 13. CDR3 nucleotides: TGCGCCAGAAAGAGAGGGACAGGGTGTGAAGAGCAGTACTTC. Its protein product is CARKRGTGCEEQYF.

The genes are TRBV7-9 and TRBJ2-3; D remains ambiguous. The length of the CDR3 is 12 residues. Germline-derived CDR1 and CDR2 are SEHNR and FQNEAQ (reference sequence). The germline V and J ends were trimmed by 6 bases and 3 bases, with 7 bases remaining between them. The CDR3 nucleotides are TGTGCCAGCAGTCAAGAGACAGATACGCAGTATTTT. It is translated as CASSQETDTQYF.

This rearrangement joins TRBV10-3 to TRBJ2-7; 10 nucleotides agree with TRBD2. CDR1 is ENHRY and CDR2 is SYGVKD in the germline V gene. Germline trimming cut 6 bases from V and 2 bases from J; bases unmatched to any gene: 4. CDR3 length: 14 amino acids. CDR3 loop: CAIRFSGGAYEQYF. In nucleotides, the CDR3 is TGTGCCATCAGATTCAGCGGGGGGGCCTACGAGCAGTACTTC.

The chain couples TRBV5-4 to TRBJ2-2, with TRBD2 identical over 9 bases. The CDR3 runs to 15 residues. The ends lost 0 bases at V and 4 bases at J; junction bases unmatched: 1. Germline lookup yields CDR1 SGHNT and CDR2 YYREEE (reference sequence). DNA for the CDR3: TGTGCCAGCAGCTTGGGACTAGCGGTCACCGGGGAGCTGTTTTTT. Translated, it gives CASSLGLAVTGELFF.

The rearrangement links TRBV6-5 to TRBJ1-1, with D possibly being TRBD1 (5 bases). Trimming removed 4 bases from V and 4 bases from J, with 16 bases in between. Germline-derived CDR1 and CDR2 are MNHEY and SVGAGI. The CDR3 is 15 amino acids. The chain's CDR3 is CASSFGRGIGTEAFF. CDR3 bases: TGTGCCAGCAGTTTTGGAAGGGGAATTGGCACTGAAGCTTTCTTT.

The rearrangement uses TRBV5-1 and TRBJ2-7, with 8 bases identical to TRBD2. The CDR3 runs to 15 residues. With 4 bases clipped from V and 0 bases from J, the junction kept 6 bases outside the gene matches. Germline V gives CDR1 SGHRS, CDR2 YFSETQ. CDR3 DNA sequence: TGCGCCAGCAGCCCAGCCGGGACTAGCTCCTACGAGCAGTACTTC. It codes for CASSPAGTSSYEQYF.

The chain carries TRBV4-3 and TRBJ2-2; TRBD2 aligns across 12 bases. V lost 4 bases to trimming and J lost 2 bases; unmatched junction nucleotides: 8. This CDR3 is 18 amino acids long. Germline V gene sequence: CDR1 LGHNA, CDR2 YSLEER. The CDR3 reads CASSPTGLAGINTGELFF. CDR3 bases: TGCGCCAGCAGCCCGACCGGACTAGCGGGAATTAACACCGGGGAGCTGTTTTTT.

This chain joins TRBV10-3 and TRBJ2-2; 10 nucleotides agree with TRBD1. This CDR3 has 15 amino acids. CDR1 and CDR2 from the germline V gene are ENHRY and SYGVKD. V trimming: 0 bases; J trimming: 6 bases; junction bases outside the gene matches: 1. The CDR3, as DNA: TGTGCCATCAGTGAGTCGACAGGGGGCGCCGGGGAGCTGTTTTTT. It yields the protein CAISESTGGAGELFF.

The CDR3 protein is CAWSDNGYPTGGYTF. CDR3 DNA: TGTGCCTGGAGCGACAATGGGTACCCTACGGGAGGCTACACCTTC. The chain couples TRBV30 to TRBJ1-2; D gene ambiguous. The V end was cut by 3 bases, the J end by 8 bases, with 22 bases between. The CDR3 has 15 amino acids. The germline V gene encodes CDR1 GTSNPN and CDR2 SVGIG (reference sequence).

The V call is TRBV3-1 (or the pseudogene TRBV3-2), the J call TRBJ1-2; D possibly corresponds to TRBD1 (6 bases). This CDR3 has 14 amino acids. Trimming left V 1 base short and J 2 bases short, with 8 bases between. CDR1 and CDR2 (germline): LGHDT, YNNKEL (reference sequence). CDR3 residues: CASSQATGNYGYTF. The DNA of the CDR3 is TGTGCCAGCAGCCAAGCAACAGGGAACTATGGCTACACCTTC.

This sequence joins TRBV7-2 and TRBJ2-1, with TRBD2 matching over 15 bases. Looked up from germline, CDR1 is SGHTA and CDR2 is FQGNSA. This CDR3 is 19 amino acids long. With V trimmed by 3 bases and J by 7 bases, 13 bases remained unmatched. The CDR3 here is CASSFSPGLAGGLGNEQFF. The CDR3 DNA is TGTGCCAGCAGCTTCTCCCCGGGACTAGCGGGAGGCCTTGGGAATGAGCAGTTCTTC. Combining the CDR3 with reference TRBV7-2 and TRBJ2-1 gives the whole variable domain GAGVSQSPSNKVTEKGKDVELRCDPISGHTALYWYRQSLGQGLEFLIYFQGNSAPDKSGLPSDRFSAERTGGSVSTLTIQRTQQEDSAVYLCASSFSPGLAGGLGNEQFFGPGTRLTVL.

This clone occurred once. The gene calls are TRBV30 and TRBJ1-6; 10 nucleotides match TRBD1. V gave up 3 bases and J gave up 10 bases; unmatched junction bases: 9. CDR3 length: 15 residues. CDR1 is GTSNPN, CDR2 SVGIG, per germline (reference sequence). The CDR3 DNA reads TGTGCCTGGAGGCACCGGGGACAGGGGTCATCACCCCTCCACTTT. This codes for CAWRHRGQGSSPLHF.

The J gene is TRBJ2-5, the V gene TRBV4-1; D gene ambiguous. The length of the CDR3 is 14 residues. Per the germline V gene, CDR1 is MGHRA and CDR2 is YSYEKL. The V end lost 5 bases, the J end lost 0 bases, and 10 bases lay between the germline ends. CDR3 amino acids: CASSSEAYQETQYF. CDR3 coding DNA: TGCGCCAGCAGCTCCGAGGCGTACCAAGAGACCCAGTACTTC.